This T cell receptor (beta chain) was found in a study of cytomegalovirus exposure and HLA in healthy donors (dated by TCRdb to 2015 to 2018). Background for the entire study: According to an earlier analysis of a few hundred of the donors, roughly 180 million T cells yielded some 110 million unique TCR beta sequences and approximately 300 Gb of sequence data. Rather than drawing on any new phenotypic data, the later analysis identified candidate immune exposures from TCR beta sequences and the way those sequences occurred across donors. Using immunosequencing, the study profiled T cell repertoires from 666 subjects and related those repertoires to cytomegalovirus serostatus. A later analysis re-examined previously published TCR beta repertoires from 500 to 700 donors and added high-resolution HLA genotyping to investigate patterns of TCR occurrence. The number of typed donors differed by locus: about 629-640 for A, B, C, DRB1 and DQB1; 500 to 550 for DQA1; around 610 for DPA1; and 400 to 480 for DPB1. Because of strong linkage in the cohort, a few DR-DQ haplotypes were treated as single units for association and clustering. Donor age, sex, ethnicity and CMV serostatus were compiled alongside the repertoire data. Among the roughly 390 genotyped donors, under 90% belonged to the genetic ancestry cluster associated with self-reported Caucasian donors. Among approximately 370 genotyped donors of the cohort, an average of about 220,000 unique TCR beta nucleotide sequences was sequenced per donor, of which approximately 18% were non-productive. An early release covering roughly 600 HLA-typed donors comprised 300 to 350 gigabases of sequencing data and tens of millions of unique TCR sequences. A later genetic analysis used genome-wide SNP genotypes for about three fifths of the 666 donors, treating that subset as a discovery cohort. Besides the first cohort of around 700 subjects, a separate validation cohort made up of some 110 different subjects was used. The study aimed to test whether signatures of past pathogen exposure could be identified by cataloging public T cell receptors. Class I and class II HLA loci were covered by the typing at four-digit resolution. To decide whether each TCR beta V gene segment behaved as functional or pseudogenic, an earlier analysis of some 600 of the donors relied on high-throughput TCR beta sequencing. To predict cytomegalovirus infection status, the study brought together high-throughput TCR immunosequencing, statistical association of individual TCRs with disease status, and machine learning. All discovery cohort repertoires had been generated using a single sequencing platform. The study at large found these results: Several of the top co-occurrence clusters appeared to be linked to parvovirus B19, influenza, CMV and Epstein-Barr virus, according to a later analysis. Immune exposure information for the cohort was limited to CMV serostatus. Strong co-occurrence of HLA alleles, especially DR and DQ, made assigning TCR associations to individual alleles difficult. The earlier analysis of almost 600 of the donors excluded 15 to 20 rarely observed V segments, including chromosome 9 orphons, because counts were too low. In a later analysis, 15,000 to 20,000 TCR beta sequences were associated with specific HLA alleles at a false discovery rate of 0.05. A further reported finding was that TCR beta sequences accurately predicted the HLA-A and HLA-B alleles for most subjects in the first cohort. Correlated functional status among segregating V segments might be attributable to linkage disequilibrium, but an unknown experimental factor could not be ruled out. In a later analysis, HLA-associated TCR beta chains showed more clonal expansion and lower generation probabilities than non-associated chains that were equally common. A cluster of highly shared sequence variants was judged likely to represent a technical artifact of the sequencing pipeline. This cohort had only TCR beta chains sequenced, and the lack of alpha or paired-chain data limited which features could be detected. V-gene and J-gene trimming of TCR beta chains was associated with a missense DCLRE1C variant in a later genetic analysis, and the association was replicated in an independent cohort. In an earlier analysis of around 500 of the donors, most TCR beta V segments appeared in productive rearrangements about 87% or about 30% of the time, broadly matching IMGT annotations. Compared with the approximately 720-donor mean, donors in an Asian-associated ancestry cluster had fewer N-insertions in productive TCRs, according to a later genetic analysis. The study gave a list of 150 to 200 TCR beta chains associated with cytomegalovirus. It was suggested by the authors that the approach could potentially be generalized to other disease states and immunological phenotypes. Some IMGT-functional V segments, including TRBV6-2 and TRBV6-3, could not be told apart with the 87-base-pair reads, so those segments were excluded. HLA typing was unavailable for some donors at each locus, so association tests used only the typed subset. In a later analysis, TCR association rates were found to vary across HLA loci, with the most associated TCRs seen for DRB1 alleles and the fewest for HLA-C alleles. In vitro tests confirmed that a few of the cytomegalovirus-associated TCR beta chains recognize cytomegalovirus antigens. Most TCR sequences were observed very rarely across donors, whereas some public TCRs were present in many individuals. According to a later analysis, most CMV-associated TCR beta chains appeared to be HLA-restricted, and the HLA associations seemed to be driven largely by CMV exposure. In both the original and validation cohorts, the classifier was reported to diagnose cytomegalovirus status with high specificity and sensitivity. The presence/absence analyses assumed that sequencing depth was roughly uniform across donors, and that assumption may not be true.

Libraries were built with the immunoSEQ multiplex PCR assay. The multiplex PCR relied on a mix of 60 forward primers for TCR Vbeta segments and 13 reverse primers for TCR Jbeta segments. A multiplex PCR assay on genomic DNA amplified the CDR3 region of rearranged TCR beta genes. Amplified TCR beta libraries were sequenced as 87-base-pair reads on the Illumina HiSeq System. The original methods were these. In a later analysis, some 80 million unique TCR beta chains were counted across the 650 to 700 repertoires, and roughly 9.9 million of these chains were shared by at least two donors. Raw reads were error-corrected and collapsed into unique sequences with a nearest-neighbor algorithm that merged closely related sequences to remove PCR and sequencing errors. Alignment of CDR3 sequences to IMGT reference sequences was used to assign V, D and J gene segments. For a sequence to be retained, at least a six-nucleotide match to both a V gene segment and a J gene segment was required. A rearrangement counted as productive if the CDR3 had no stop codons and remained in frame with V and J, and every other rearrangement counted as non-productive. Following IMGT convention, CDR3 was defined as the stretch from the second conserved V-encoded cysteine up to the conserved J-encoded phenylalanine. In an earlier analysis of 550 to 650 of the donors, sequences lacking an unambiguous match to a single V gene segment were excluded. An earlier analysis of fewer than 750 of the donors called V segments functional above 56.7% productive rearrangements and segregating when the between-donor standard deviation exceeded 5%. To diagnose cytomegalovirus status from the catalog of TCR beta chain sequences, a statistical classification framework was built. In a later analysis, TCR nucleotide sequences were compared against IMGT/GENE-DB human TR gene sequences so that V and J genes could be assigned. Using the TCRdist pipeline, a later analysis assigned CDR3 sequences along with most-parsimonious VDJ recombination scenarios. In a later analysis, every TCR beta chain was defined by the combination of its CDR3 amino acid sequence and its V-gene family, and reads without a unique V-gene family were dropped. A later analysis removed 600 or so highly shared, low-generation-probability nucleotide sequences to deal with suspected cross-contamination and a sequencing artifact. In a later analysis, a clonal expansion index for each public chain was calculated from normalized within-repertoire ranks of inferred template counts. In a later analysis, generation probabilities were computed with a VDJ recombination model fitted to out-of-frame rearrangements, and the resulting probabilities were checked against IGoR. A later analysis scored TCR-TCR, TCR-HLA and TCR-CMV co-occurrence with hypergeometric tests, applying a repertoire-size bias correction to TCR pairs. In a later analysis, false discovery rates were estimated by permuting HLA or CMV assignments 20 times. A later analysis grouped co-occurring TCRs with DBSCAN, adding TCRdist sequence similarity when clustering within HLA-allele-positive subsets. For co-occurrence clustering, repertoires with fewer than 30,000 or more than 120,000 public chains were excluded, along with about five repertoires with anomalous nucleotide sharing. The table comes from immuneACCESS by way of TCRdb, which keeps in-frame sequences with V and J called. Part of the clones is missing from these tables; in studies checked, under half for an unresolved V gene and the rest for unknown reasons. The V and J calls and clone size are taken from that table; D and trimming were inferred from the DNA. Within this sample are about 100,000 clones, with 65% to 80% of them counted one time only. The ten largest clones capture more than 4% of the sample.

Comment on this clone: Its binding antigen is unknown. No base quality values were provided; no much bigger clone lies one nucleotide off.

Trimming at the junction amounts to 5 bases on V and 2 bases on J, and the germline ends lie 12 bases apart. The germline V gene sets CDR1 to MDHEN and CDR2 to SYDVKM. From cysteine to phenylalanine, the CDR3 is 15 amino acids long. Of the read, only the CDR3 DNA is kept; its 45 bases are in frame from base 1. The cohort comprised more than 550 healthy bone marrow donors. At the time of sampling, every cohort member was nominally healthy, though immune exposures that went unrecorded were likely present. The donor tested CMV seronegative and was one of the 352 seronegative cohort members. Every donor gave a peripheral blood sample, and the peripheral blood mononuclear cells from that sample were used for TCR beta sequencing. The Qiagen DNeasy Blood Extraction Kit was used to extract genomic DNA from the blood cell samples.

This sequence was found in a male donor in good health and CMV-seronegative. The sample taken for sequencing was PBMCs. Here the chain combines TRBV28 and TRBJ2-2, and possibly TRBD1, on 7 matching bases. The DNA sequence is given as TGTGCCAGCAGTCGGGGGACAGATAACACCGGGGAGCTGTTTTTT. Its translation reads: CASSRGTDNTGELFF.